The rows below give T cell receptor beta chains drawn from one sample of a study of metastatic and nonmetastatic thyroid tumors. Using MiXCR, TCRdb reanalyzed the PCR reads. Altogether more than 10,000 clones are present, approximately 22% being singletons, with the ten largest covering 3% to 4.5%. Sequencing was carried out using blood. These receptors came from a female donor with papillary thyroid cancer or a benign thyroid nodule (not recorded which). Some clones in this sample may be carry-over from other donors' samples. CDR3s include the opening cysteine and the closing phenylalanine or tryptophan. The order of the fields is J gene, clone size, V gene, D gene, CDR3 DNA, CDR3 protein. A D gene is named only where the DNA matches it firmly. Not every row has a clone size; where given, it reads once, few, many or a size class.

j_gene: TRBJ2-5
abundance: few
v_gene: TRBV6-2/TRBV6-3
d_gene: .
CDR3nt: TGTGCCAGCAGACCCGACACCCACGGGGCCCAGTACTTC
CDR3aa: CASRPDTHGAQYF

j_gene: TRBJ1-1
abundance: many
v_gene: TRBV20-1
d_gene: .
CDR3nt: TGCAGTGCTATTGGGGGCACCGGCACTGAAGCTTTCTTT
CDR3aa: CSAIGGTGTEAFF

j_gene: TRBJ2-1
abundance: .
v_gene: TRBV6-5
d_gene: .
CDR3nt: TGTACCAGCAGTTACTCGAGTTTCTTAGAGGGAGAGGGTGAGCAGTTCTTC
CDR3aa: CTSSYSSFLEGEGEQFF

j_gene: TRBJ1-1
abundance: many
v_gene: TRBV11-2
d_gene: .
CDR3nt: TGTGCCAGCAGCGGACGTGGGTTTGATTTGACTGAAGCTTTCTTT
CDR3aa: CASSGRGFDLTEAFF

j_gene: TRBJ2-5
abundance: medium-sized
v_gene: TRBV28
d_gene: TRBD1
CDR3nt: TGTGCCAGCAGTTTTGATCAGGGGGCTAGGGAGACCCAGTACTTC
CDR3aa: CASSFDQGARETQYF

j_gene: TRBJ2-7
abundance: medium-sized
v_gene: TRBV6-5
d_gene: .
CDR3nt: TGTGCCAGCAGTTACTTGGCGGGAAACCGCTACGAGCAGTACTTC
CDR3aa: CASSYLAGNRYEQYF

j_gene: TRBJ1-2
abundance: .
v_gene: TRBV20-1
d_gene: TRBD1
CDR3nt: TGCAGTGCTAGAACCTCCCGGGACAGGGAGTTCTATGGCTACACCTTC
CDR3aa: CSARTSRDREFYGYTF

j_gene: TRBJ2-3
abundance: .
v_gene: TRBV12-3/TRBV12-4
d_gene: .
CDR3nt: TGTGCCAGCAGTCGTCTTACAGATACGCAGTATTTT
CDR3aa: CASSRLTDTQYF

j_gene: TRBJ2-1
abundance: .
v_gene: TRBV20-1
d_gene: TRBD2
CDR3nt: TGCAGTGCTAGAGATGAGACTAGCGGGCTCTCCTACAATGAGCAGTTCTTC
CDR3aa: CSARDETSGLSYNEQFF

j_gene: TRBJ1-3
abundance: medium-sized
v_gene: TRBV10-2
d_gene: .
CDR3nt: TGCGCCAGCAGTGATCAGGCGCCTTCTGGAAACACCATATATTTT
CDR3aa: CASSDQAPSGNTIYF

j_gene: TRBJ1-1
abundance: many
v_gene: TRBV15
d_gene: .
CDR3nt: TGTGCCACCAGCAGAGATCCGGGAGGAAACACTGAAGCTTTCTTT
CDR3aa: CATSRDPGGNTEAFF

j_gene: TRBJ1-5
abundance: medium-sized
v_gene: TRBV27
d_gene: .
CDR3nt: TGTGCCAGCAGTTGGGACGGATTTAGCAATCAGCCCCAGCATTTT
CDR3aa: CASSWDGFSNQPQHF

j_gene: TRBJ1-2
abundance: .
v_gene: TRBV28
d_gene: TRBD1
CDR3nt: TGTGCCAGCAGTTTTTCGGGACAGCCATTCTGCTACACCTTC
CDR3aa: CASSFSGQPFCYTF